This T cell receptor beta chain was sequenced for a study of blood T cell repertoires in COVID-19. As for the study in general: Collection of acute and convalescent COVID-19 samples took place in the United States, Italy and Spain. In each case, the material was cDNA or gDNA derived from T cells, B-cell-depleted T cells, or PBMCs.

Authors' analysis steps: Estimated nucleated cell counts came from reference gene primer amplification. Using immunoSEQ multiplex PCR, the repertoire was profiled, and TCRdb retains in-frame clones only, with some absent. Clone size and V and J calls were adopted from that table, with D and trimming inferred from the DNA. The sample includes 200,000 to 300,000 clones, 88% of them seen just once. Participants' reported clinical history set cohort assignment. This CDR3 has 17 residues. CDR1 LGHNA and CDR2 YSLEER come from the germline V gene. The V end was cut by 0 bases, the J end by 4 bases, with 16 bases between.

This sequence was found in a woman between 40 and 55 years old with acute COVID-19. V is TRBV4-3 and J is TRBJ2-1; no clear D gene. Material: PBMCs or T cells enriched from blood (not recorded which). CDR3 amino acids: CASSQDGMGQLYNEQFF. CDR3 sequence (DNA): TGCGCCAGCAGCCAAGACGGTATGGGCCAGCTTTACAATGAGCAGTTCTTC.